This T cell receptor beta chain originates from a study of blood T cell repertoires in COVID-19. About the research overall: Acute and convalescent COVID-19 specimens originated in the United States, Italy and Spain.

CDR1 and CDR2 from the germline V gene are SEHNR and FQNEAQ (reference sequence). Losses at the gene ends were 1 base for V and 8 bases for J; bases not matched to a gene: 11. The CDR3 loop spans 17 amino acids. The repertoire was sequenced with immunoSEQ multiplex PCR; TCRdb's copy has only in-frame clones and lacks some. The sample lists fewer than 200,000 clones, around 74% occurring once. This receptor was taken from a woman aged 80 or over with acute or convalescent COVID-19. The chain has TRBV7-9 and TRBJ2-1, with 10 bases identical to TRBD2. Specimen: peripheral blood. The CDR3 loop reads CASSLGALAGPGDEQFF. CDR3 coding DNA: TGTGCCAGCAGCTTAGGGGCACTAGCGGGGCCTGGGGATGAGCAGTTCTTC.